This T cell receptor (beta chain) was identified during a study of Ad26.COV2.S vaccination and SARS-CoV-2 variants. Treatment described: roughly 18 received Ad26.COV2.S at low or high dose, single or two shots; 5 received placebo; per-sample allocation not given. Samples came from day 63 after the first vaccine or placebo injection. V lost 0 bases and J lost 0, with 6 bases in between. CDR1 SGHDT and CDR2 YYEEEE come from the germline V gene. CDR3 length equals 14 residues. Using immunoSEQ multiplex PCR, the repertoire was profiled, and TCRdb retains in-frame clones only, with some absent. In the table there are about 400,000 clones, 83% of which are singletons.

This sequence joins TRBV5-6 and TRBJ1-2; no clear D gene. The material was peripheral blood, obtained in a trial of Ad26.COV2.S vaccine versus placebo. The TCR was taken from a person aged 18-65 years who received the Ad26.COV2.S COVID-19 vaccine or a placebo. CDR3 amino acids: CASSLAPANYGYTF. The CDR3 DNA reads as TGTGCCAGCAGCTTGGCCCCGGCTAACTATGGCTACACCTTC.